Listed below are T cell receptor beta chains from one sample, sequenced in a study of Graves' ophthalmopathy and Graves' hyperthyroidism. TCRdb re-called the multiplex PCR reads through MiXCR, storing one row per CDR3 protein. The table lists about 660,000 distinct CDR3 sequences, under 50% of them singletons. The specimen sequenced was peripheral blood. The receptors come from an adult man with Graves' ophthalmopathy. The CDR3 runs from the conserved cysteine through the conserved F or W. Fields, in order: J gene, clone size, V gene, D gene, CDR3 protein, CDR3 DNA. D genes are given only for firm matches. Clone size is given for some rows only: seen once, a few or many times, or a class if the clone is expanded.

J gene: TRBJ2-2; clone size: few; V gene: TRBV10-1; D gene: .; CDR3 protein: CASSELRELFF; CDR3 DNA: TGCGCCAGCAGTGAACTTAGGGAGCTGTTTTTT
J gene: TRBJ1-4; clone size: many; V gene: TRBV29-1; D gene: .; CDR3 protein: CSAEEAGTNEKLFF; CDR3 DNA: TGCAGCGCAGAGGAAGCAGGAACTAATGAAAAACTGTTTTTT
J gene: TRBJ2-6; clone size: few; V gene: TRBV10-3; D gene: TRBD1; CDR3 protein: CASKSGTGGSGANVLTF; CDR3 DNA: TGTGCCAGCAAGTCTGGGACAGGGGGCTCTGGGGCCAACGTCCTGACTTTC
J gene: TRBJ2-5; clone size: many; V gene: TRBV25-1; D gene: TRBD1; CDR3 protein: CASTIDRGPGETQYF; CDR3 DNA: TGTGCCAGCACGATCGACAGGGGGCCGGGGGAGACCCAGTACTTC
J gene: TRBJ1-1; clone size: many; V gene: TRBV7-3; D gene: .; CDR3 protein: CASSLNGNTEAFF; CDR3 DNA: TGTGCCAGCAGCTTAAACGGGAACACTGAAGCTTTCTTT
J gene: TRBJ1-5; clone size: .; V gene: TRBV10-3; D gene: .; CDR3 protein: CASSRIPDYSNQPQHF; CDR3 DNA: TGTGCCAGCAGTCGGATCCCGGACTATAGCAATCAGCCCCAGCATTTT
J gene: TRBJ1-3; clone size: .; V gene: TRBV9; D gene: .; CDR3 protein: CAGSVGGGNTIYF; CDR3 DNA: TGTGCCGGCAGCGTAGGTGGTGGAAACACCATATATTTT
J gene: TRBJ1-1; clone size: many; V gene: TRBV7-2; D gene: .; CDR3 protein: CASSLEGAGTEAFF; CDR3 DNA: TGTGCCAGCAGCTTGGAGGGAGCGGGTACTGAAGCTTTCTTT
J gene: TRBJ1-3; clone size: .; V gene: TRBV10-3; D gene: .; CDR3 protein: CAIRQGPSGNTIYF; CDR3 DNA: TGTGCCATCAGGCAGGGGCCCTCTGGAAACACCATATATTTT
J gene: TRBJ2-2; clone size: .; V gene: TRBV19; D gene: TRBD2; CDR3 protein: CATIRGSSNTGELFF; CDR3 DNA: TGTGCCACTATACGCGGGAGTTCGAACACCGGGGAGCTGTTTTTT
J gene: TRBJ1-6; clone size: few; V gene: TRBV4-1; D gene: .; CDR3 protein: CASSQPRRGHNSPLHF; CDR3 DNA: TGCGCCAGCAGCCAACCACGACGGGGACATAATTCACCCCTCCACTTT
J gene: TRBJ2-2; clone size: .; V gene: TRBV7-3; D gene: .; CDR3 protein: CASSREGPFAGELFF; CDR3 DNA: TGTGCCAGCAGCCGGGAAGGGCCGTTCGCCGGGGAGCTGTTTTTT
J gene: TRBJ1-1; clone size: .; V gene: TRBV10-3; D gene: .; CDR3 protein: CAISVWRRGDRREAFF; CDR3 DNA: TGTGCCATCAGTGTTTGGAGGAGGGGCGACCGAAGGGAAGCTTTCTTT
J gene: TRBJ2-7; clone size: .; V gene: TRBV7-2; D gene: TRBD2; CDR3 protein: CASSQRSLAGGLYEQYF; CDR3 DNA: TGTGCCAGCAGCCAGAGAAGCCTAGCGGGGGGGCTCTACGAGCAGTACTTC
J gene: TRBJ2-5; clone size: .; V gene: TRBV29-1; D gene: TRBD2; CDR3 protein: CSVGLAGERQETQYF; CDR3 DNA: TGCAGCGTTGGACTAGCGGGAGAAAGGCAAGAGACCCAGTACTTC
J gene: TRBJ1-1; clone size: many; V gene: TRBV6-6; D gene: .; CDR3 protein: CASNQALNTEAFF; CDR3 DNA: TGTGCCAGCAATCAGGCCCTGAACACTGAAGCTTTCTTT
J gene: TRBJ2-1; clone size: few; V gene: TRBV14; D gene: .; CDR3 protein: CASSARTSEQFF; CDR3 DNA: TGTGCCAGCAGCGCACGGACCAGTGAGCAGTTCTTC
J gene: TRBJ1-5; clone size: many; V gene: TRBV3-1; D gene: .; CDR3 protein: CASSQGDHQAQHF; CDR3 DNA: TGTGCCAGCAGCCAAGGGGACCACCAGGCCCAGCATTTT
J gene: TRBJ2-1; clone size: .; V gene: TRBV2; D gene: .; CDR3 protein: CAIGPYNEQFF; CDR3 DNA: TGTGCCATCGGACCCTACAATGAGCAGTTCTTC
J gene: TRBJ2-6; clone size: .; V gene: TRBV2; D gene: .; CDR3 protein: CARDSSVAGSGANVLTF; CDR3 DNA: TGTGCCAGAGATAGCAGCGTAGCCGGCTCTGGGGCCAACGTCCTGACTTTC
J gene: TRBJ1-5; clone size: many; V gene: TRBV20-1; D gene: .; CDR3 protein: CSAGRRYSNQPQHF; CDR3 DNA: TGCAGTGCTGGAAGAAGGTATAGCAATCAGCCCCAGCATTTT
J gene: TRBJ1-1; clone size: many; V gene: TRBV10-3; D gene: .; CDR3 protein: CAISDGSTEAFF; CDR3 DNA: TGTGCCATCAGTGATGGGAGCACTGAAGCTTTCTTT
J gene: TRBJ2-5; clone size: many; V gene: TRBV9; D gene: .; CDR3 protein: CASSVGHYSQETQYF; CDR3 DNA: TGTGCCAGCAGCGTAGGTCACTACTCGCAAGAGACCCAGTACTTC
J gene: TRBJ1-4; clone size: .; V gene: TRBV15; D gene: TRBD1; CDR3 protein: CATSRDSGTGGEKLFF; CDR3 DNA: TGTGCCACCAGCAGAGATTCAGGGACAGGGGGGGAAAAACTGTTTTTT
J gene: TRBJ2-3; clone size: .; V gene: TRBV29-1; D gene: .; CDR3 protein: CSVGGAGTASTDTQYF; CDR3 DNA: TGCAGCGTTGGGGGGGCCGGGACAGCTAGCACAGATACGCAGTATTTT
J gene: TRBJ1-3; clone size: .; V gene: TRBV6-1; D gene: .; CDR3 protein: CASSYSPSGSTIYF; CDR3 DNA: TGTGCCAGCAGTTACTCACCTTCTGGAAGCACCATATATTTT
J gene: TRBJ2-5; clone size: .; V gene: TRBV12-3/TRBV12-4; D gene: .; CDR3 protein: CASSSLVRTLRGETQYF; CDR3 DNA: TGTGCCAGCAGTTCCCTAGTCCGGACTCTTCGGGGGGAGACCCAGTACTTC
J gene: TRBJ1-1; clone size: .; V gene: TRBV7-3; D gene: .; CDR3 protein: CASSASQGFRAEAFF; CDR3 DNA: TGTGCCAGCTCAGCCTCCCAGGGGTTCAGGGCTGAAGCTTTCTTT
J gene: TRBJ2-2; clone size: once; V gene: TRBV10-3; D gene: .; CDR3 protein: CAISEPGSANTGELFF; CDR3 DNA: TGTGCCATCAGTGAGCCGGGCAGCGCGAACACCGGGGAGCTGTTTTTT
J gene: TRBJ1-1; clone size: .; V gene: TRBV7-9; D gene: .; CDR3 protein: CASSIGGRRASNTEAFF; CDR3 DNA: TGTGCCAGCAGCATCGGGGGCAGGAGGGCGTCGAACACTGAAGCTTTCTTT
J gene: TRBJ2-5; clone size: .; V gene: TRBV10-3; D gene: .; CDR3 protein: CAISDDKGMETQYF; CDR3 DNA: TGTGCCATCAGCGATGACAAGGGGATGGAGACCCAGTACTTC
J gene: TRBJ1-4; clone size: .; V gene: TRBV2; D gene: TRBD1; CDR3 protein: CASSEGQREKLFF; CDR3 DNA: TGTGCCAGCAGTGAGGGACAGAGAGAAAAACTGTTTTTT
J gene: TRBJ1-2; clone size: many; V gene: TRBV5-8; D gene: .; CDR3 protein: CASSLPREGYGYTF; CDR3 DNA: TGTGCCAGCAGCTTGCCCAGGGAGGGCTATGGCTACACCTTC
J gene: TRBJ1-5; clone size: .; V gene: TRBV9; D gene: .; CDR3 protein: CANSVGGAGNQPQHF; CDR3 DNA: TGTGCCAACAGCGTAGGAGGGGCGGGCAATCAGCCCCAGCATTTT
J gene: TRBJ2-2; clone size: few; V gene: TRBV4-3; D gene: .; CDR3 protein: CASSQAGTRINTGELFF; CDR3 DNA: TGCGCCAGCAGCCAAGCTGGGACACGGATCAACACCGGGGAGCTGTTTTTT
J gene: TRBJ2-7; clone size: few; V gene: TRBV4-1; D gene: TRBD1; CDR3 protein: CASSQTDRAYEQYF; CDR3 DNA: TGCGCCAGCAGCCAGACGGACAGGGCCTACGAGCAGTACTTC
J gene: TRBJ1-2; clone size: many; V gene: TRBV6-5; D gene: .; CDR3 protein: CASSQGMHGYTF; CDR3 DNA: TGTGCCAGCAGTCAGGGTATGCATGGCTACACCTTC